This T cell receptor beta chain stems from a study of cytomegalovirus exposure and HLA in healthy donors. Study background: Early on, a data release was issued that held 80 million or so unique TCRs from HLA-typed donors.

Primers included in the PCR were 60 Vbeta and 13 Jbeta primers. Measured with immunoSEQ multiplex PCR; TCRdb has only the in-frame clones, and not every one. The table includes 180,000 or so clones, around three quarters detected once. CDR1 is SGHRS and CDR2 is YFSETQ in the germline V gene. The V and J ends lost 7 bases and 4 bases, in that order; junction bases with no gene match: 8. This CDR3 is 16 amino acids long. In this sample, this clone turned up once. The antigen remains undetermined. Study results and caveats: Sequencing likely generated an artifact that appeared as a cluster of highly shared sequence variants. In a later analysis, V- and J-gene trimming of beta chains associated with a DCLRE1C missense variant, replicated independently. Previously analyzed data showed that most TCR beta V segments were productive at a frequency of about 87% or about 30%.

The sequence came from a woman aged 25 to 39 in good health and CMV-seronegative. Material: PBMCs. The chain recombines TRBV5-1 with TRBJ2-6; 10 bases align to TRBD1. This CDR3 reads CASQLTGGLGANVLTF. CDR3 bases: TGCGCCAGCCAGCTGACAGGGGGCTTAGGGGCCAACGTCCTGACTTTC.